The 30 T cell receptor beta chains reported below all come from one sample, sequenced in a study of blood T cell repertoires in COVID-19. Some clones are missing from TCRdb's copy, which holds only in-frame ones; the method was immunoSEQ multiplex PCR. Among tens of thousands of clones listed, 89% were seen once. Sequences were obtained from peripheral blood. Receptors were obtained from a woman aged 50 to 60 with active COVID-19.

This chain links TRBV6-5 with TRBJ1-2; no clear D. The CDR3 is 14 amino acids. Germline V lookup: CDR1 MNHEY, CDR2 SVGAGI. V shed 1 base and J shed 4 bases, with 10 bases lying between them. The CDR3 region is CASSYYGPGYGYTF. The DNA for the CDR3 is TGTGCCAGCAGTTACTACGGTCCGGGCTATGGCTACACCTTC.

The rearrangement links TRBV5-1 to TRBJ2-7; no reliable D call. Germline V lookup: CDR1 SGHRS, CDR2 YFSETQ. This CDR3 is built from 11 residues. Deletions cut 2 bases from V and 6 bases from J, with 6 bases between. The DNA for the CDR3 is TGCGCCAGCAGCTTTGAGGCCGAGCAGTACTTC. Protein: CASSFEAEQYF.

This chain uses TRBV10-2 with TRBJ2-5, with a possible D match to TRBD2 (5 bases). In germline, CDR1 is WSHSY, CDR2 SAAADI. V lost 6 bases, J lost 4 bases, and 12 bases lay in between. The CDR3 covers 13 residues. CDR3 in amino acids: CASSAFRGETQYF. CDR3 sequence (DNA): TGCGCCAGCAGCGCCTTTCGGGGAGAGACCCAGTACTTC.

The chain employs TRBV19 and TRBJ2-7; 8 bases agree with TRBD2. In germline, CDR1 is LNHDA, CDR2 SQIVND (reference sequence). This CDR3 comprises 13 residues. V trimming: 5 bases; J trimming: 5 bases; junction bases outside the gene matches: 5. The CDR3 region is CASSRLASHEQYF. CDR3 bases: TGTGCCAGTAGTCGACTAGCGAGTCACGAGCAGTACTTC. The entire variable domain, with the rest obtained from reference TRBV19 and TRBJ2-7, is as follows: DGGITQSPKYLFRKEGQNVTLSCEQNLNHDAMYWYRQDPGQGLRLIYYSQIVNDFQKGDIAEGYSVSREKKESFPLTVTSAQKNPTAFYLCASSRLASHEQYFGPGTRLTVT.

V is TRBV5-1 and J is TRBJ1-1, with D possibly TRBD1 on 6 matching bases. This CDR3 has 14 residues. Trimming removed 0 bases at V and 8 bases at J, with 14 bases between. Germline values: CDR1 SGHRS, CDR2 YFSETQ. CDR3 loop: CASSLEGRGYEAFF. The CDR3 DNA sequence: TGCGCCAGCAGCTTGGAGGGCAGGGGCTACGAAGCTTTCTTT.

This clone was recorded only once. The V call is TRBV18, the J call TRBJ2-3; D is perhaps TRBD1 (6 bases). V was trimmed by 4 bases and J by 0 bases, leaving 14 bases between them. This CDR3 contains 16 residues. Germline lookup yields CDR1 KGHSH and CDR2 LQKENI. CDR3 sequence: CASSRQADFSTDTQYF. For the CDR3, the DNA is TGTGCCAGCTCACGACAGGCCGACTTTAGCACAGATACGCAGTATTTT.

V gene TRBV29-1 combines with J gene TRBJ2-5; the match to TRBD2 covers 11 bases. Germline CDR1 and CDR2: SQVTM and ANQGSEA. Trimming took 6 bases from V and 0 from J; bases not matched to a gene: 6. CDR3 length: 15 residues. CDR3 bases: TGCAGCGTGTCCGGGACTAGCGGATACCAAGAGACCCAGTACTTC. Translation gives CSVSGTSGYQETQYF.

This clone came up once. J is TRBJ2-1 and V is TRBV30; tentative D call: TRBD2 (6 bases). CDR3 length: 15 amino acids. CDR1 is GTSNPN, CDR2 SVGIG, per germline (reference sequence). The ends were cut back, 2 bases at V and 0 bases at J, with 11 bases in the middle. The CDR3 nucleotides read TGTGCCTGGAGTCCGCGGGGAGGCTCCTACAATGAGCAGTTCTTC. This codes for CAWSPRGGSYNEQFF.

This sequence joins TRBV7-9 and TRBJ2-1, with D maybe TRBD2 (6 bases). The CDR3 loop spans 13 amino acids. The germline V and J ends were trimmed by 1 base and 12 bases, with 13 bases remaining between them. Per germline, CDR1 SEHNR and CDR2 FQNEAQ (reference sequence). CDR3 DNA sequence: TGTGCCAGCAGCTTAGTCGGACGGGAGTGGCAGTTCTTC. Translated, it gives CASSLVGREWQFF.

V gene TRBV13 combines with J gene TRBJ1-3, with 8 bases identical to TRBD1. The CDR3 runs to 15 residues. The germline V gene has CDR1 PRHDT and CDR2 FYEKMQ (reference sequence). V trimming: 1 base; J trimming: 2 bases; junction bases outside the gene matches: 1. In nucleotides, the CDR3 is TGTGCCAGCAGCTTAGAACAGGGGGCTGGAAACACCATATATTTT. This gives the protein CASSLEQGAGNTIYF. Filled out from reference TRBV13 and TRBJ1-3, the complete variable domain reads AAGVIQSPRHLIKEKRETATLKCYPIPRHDTVYWYQQGPGQDPQFLISFYEKMQSDKGSIPDRFSAQQFSDYHSELNMSSLELGDSALYFCASSLEQGAGNTIYFGEGSWLTVV.

The rearrangement uses TRBV9 and TRBJ2-3; TRBD2 agrees at 9 bases. There are 16 residues in the CDR3. CDR1 is SGDLS, CDR2 YYNGEE, per germline. With V trimmed by 2 bases and J by 2 bases, 6 bases remained unmatched. CDR3 in amino acids: CASSVTSGPPTDTQYF. CDR3 DNA: TGTGCCAGCAGCGTGACTAGCGGACCGCCCACAGATACGCAGTATTTT. The whole variable domain, remainder taken from reference TRBV9 and TRBJ2-3, is DSGVTQTPKHLITATGQRVTLRCSPRSGDLSVYWYQQSLDQGLQFLIQYYNGEERAKGNILERFSAQQFPDLHSELNLSSLELGDSALYFCASSVTSGPPTDTQYFGPGTRLTVL.

The CDR3 coding sequence is TGTGCCAGTAGGGACGACAGCTTAACAAGTGGGACTGAAGCTTTCTTT. This sequence encodes CASRDDSLTSGTEAFF. J is TRBJ1-1 and V is TRBV19; the D gene is possibly TRBD1 (5 bases). The CDR3 loop spans 16 amino acids. Germline V gene data show CDR1 as LNHDA and CDR2 as SQIVND (reference sequence). V was shortened by 6 bases and J by 5 bases, with 22 bases between the two germline ends. Complete variable domain (other parts from reference TRBV19 and TRBJ1-1): DGGITQSPKYLFRKEGQNVTLSCEQNLNHDAMYWYRQDPGQGLRLIYYSQIVNDFQKGDIAEGYSVSREKKESFPLTVTSAQKNPTAFYLCASRDDSLTSGTEAFFGQGTRLTVV.

The chain joins TRBV28 to TRBJ2-1; a possible D gene is TRBD1 (5 bases). This CDR3 comprises 13 residues. Germline V gene lookup returns CDR1 MDHEN and CDR2 SYDVKM. Trimming removed 5 bases at V and 9 bases at J, with 14 bases between. Here the CDR3 DNA reads TGTGCCAGCAGTCCTCGAGAAAGGGGTGAGCAGTTCTTC. Translation gives CASSPRERGEQFF.

The chain employs TRBV18 and TRBJ2-5; 8 bases align to TRBD2. From germline, CDR1 is KGHSH and CDR2 LQKENI. Trimming took 1 base from V and 5 from J; bases not matched to a gene: 12. The CDR3 is 17 amino acids. The CDR3 protein is CASSPLPIAGIGETQYF. The CDR3 DNA is TGTGCCAGCTCACCACTCCCGATAGCGGGAATTGGGGAGACCCAGTACTTC.

The chain couples TRBV27 to TRBJ2-5, with D possibly being TRBD2 (7 bases). The CDR3 is made up of 15 amino acids. The germline V gene has CDR1 MNHEY and CDR2 SMNVEV (reference sequence). V lost 2 bases, J lost 5 bases, and 15 bases lay in between. CDR3 region: CASSLTLGGQETQYF. The CDR3 region has the DNA TGTGCCAGCAGTTTAACCCTCGGGGGGCAGGAGACCCAGTACTTC.

J is TRBJ1-1 and V is TRBV6-5; 10 nucleotides match TRBD1. The CDR3 length is 16 residues. After removal of 2 bases from V and 6 bases from J, the junction contained 9 bases not matched to a gene. Germline lookup yields CDR1 MNHEY and CDR2 SVGAGI. CDR3 sequence: CASSYRTGGRGAEAFF. Written as DNA, the CDR3 is TGTGCCAGCAGTTACCGGACAGGGGGGCGAGGCGCTGAAGCTTTCTTT.

J is TRBJ2-3 and V is TRBV6-5; possibly TRBD1 for D (5 bases). The CDR3 runs 14 residues. V lost 11 bases and J lost 0, with 15 bases in between. CDR1 and CDR2 (germline): MNHEY, SVGAGI. DNA of the CDR3: TGTGCCGGCGATCAGGGCAGCAGCACAGATACGCAGTATTTT. Translation gives CAGDQGSSTDTQYF.

Concerning this clone: Distinct nucleotide sequences in the sample also encode this CDR3. The chain couples TRBV29-1 to TRBJ2-7; 12 nucleotides agree with TRBD2. Germline V CDR1 and CDR2: SQVTM, ANQGSEA. J gave up 4 bases and V 3 bases, and 1 base lay outside the gene matches. The CDR3 is made up of 13 amino acids. CDR3 sequence: CSVDGTSGYEQYF. The CDR3 DNA reads as TGCAGCGTTGACGGGACTAGCGGGTACGAGCAGTACTTC.

V gene TRBV27 combines with J gene TRBJ2-3; 8 nucleotides align to TRBD1. Germline V gene data show CDR1 as MNHEY and CDR2 as SMNVEV (reference sequence). The CDR3 is made up of 19 amino acids. The J segment lost 3 bases and the V segment lost 6 bases, leaving 20 bases of the junction unmatched. The chain's CDR3 is CASRDVGQGAVVATDTQYF. CDR3 coding DNA: TGTGCCAGCAGGGATGTCGGGCAGGGGGCGGTGGTAGCAACAGATACGCAGTATTTT.

In this sample, this clone turned up a few times. J is TRBJ2-7 and V is TRBV7-2; tentatively, D is TRBD2 (5 bases). This CDR3 spans 15 amino acids. CDR1 is SGHTA, CDR2 FQGNSA, per germline. V was shortened by 1 base and J by 0 bases, with 10 bases between the two germline ends. CDR3 coding DNA: TGTGCCAGCAGCTTAGTGGGCGGGCCCTCCTACGAGCAGTACTTC. Its protein is CASSLVGGPSYEQYF.

The chain is built from TRBV28 and TRBJ1-1; 7 bases are a match to TRBD1. The junction had 11 bases not matched to a gene; V was cut back by 3 bases and J by 7 bases. This CDR3 has 15 amino acids. Germline assignment: CDR1 MDHEN and CDR2 SYDVKM. The CDR3 DNA reads as TGTGCCAGCAGTTTGTACTCCAGGGGGAACGGTGAAGCTTTCTTT. Translation gives CASSLYSRGNGEAFF.

This chain uses TRBV19 with TRBJ2-3; TRBD2 aligns across 9 bases. Germline V gene data show CDR1 as LNHDA and CDR2 as SQIVND (reference sequence). V was clipped by 8 bases and J by 7 bases; unmatched bases: 7. This CDR3 region has 13 residues. DNA for the CDR3: TGTGCCAGTGCGCGGGAGGGGGGAAATACGCAGTATTTT. This gives the protein CASAREGGNTQYF.

V usage is TRBV7-3 and J usage is TRBJ2-1; D gene unclear. This CDR3 has 13 amino acids. The V gene's germline CDR1 is SGHTA and CDR2 FQGTGA. V was clipped by 1 base and J by 6 bases, with 7 bases between them. The DNA of the CDR3 is TGTGCCAGCAGCTTAAGCGCGAGCAATGAGCAGTTCTTC. The encoded protein is CASSLSASNEQFF.

The DNA for the CDR3 is TGTGCCAGCAGCTCGGGACAGGGAATCGGAGCTTTCTTT. As protein: CASSSGQGIGAFF. The V gene is TRBV7-3, the J gene TRBJ1-1; TRBD1 matches at 9 bases. The CDR3 contains 13 residues. Germline V gene sequence: CDR1 SGHTA, CDR2 FQGTGA. V was clipped by 4 bases and J by 10 bases; unmatched bases: 7.

The rearrangement joins TRBV9 to TRBJ2-1, with 10 nucleotides matching TRBD2. V dropped 4 bases and J dropped 6; count of bases not matched to a gene: 7. Germline V gene lookup returns CDR1 SGDLS and CDR2 YYNGEE. The CDR3 sequence is 15 residues long. The CDR3 is CASSPIAGGFNEQFF. The DNA for the CDR3 is TGTGCCAGCAGCCCCATAGCGGGGGGATTCAATGAGCAGTTCTTC.

This clone was counted a single time. This chain links TRBV2 with TRBJ2-5; no clear D. This CDR3 has 11 amino acids. Germline CDR1 reads SNHLY; CDR2 reads FYNNEI. Trimming stripped 2 bases from V and 5 bases from J, with 3 bases between. Here the CDR3 reads CASSESETQYF. As DNA, the CDR3 is TGTGCCAGCAGTGAATCGGAGACCCAGTACTTC.

The chain recombines TRBV5-1 with TRBJ1-5, with 9 bases matching TRBD1. Germline V gene lookup returns CDR1 SGHRS and CDR2 YFSETQ. Trimming at V came to 4 bases and at J to 5 bases, leaving 7 bases not matched to a gene. The CDR3 is made up of 15 amino acids. The CDR3 spells CASSPGTGLDQPQHF. CDR3 bases: TGCGCCAGCAGCCCGGGGACAGGGCTCGATCAGCCCCAGCATTTT.

The rearrangement uses TRBV6-1 and TRBJ1-5; D possibly corresponds to TRBD1 (5 bases). V lost 0 bases and J lost 0, with 6 bases in between. From germline, CDR1 is MNHNS and CDR2 SASEGT. CDR3 length: 15 amino acids. The CDR3: CASSEAQGSNQPQHF. CDR3 sequence (DNA): TGTGCCAGCAGTGAAGCGCAGGGTAGCAATCAGCCCCAGCATTTT.

This clone was recorded a few times. The rearrangement links TRBV25-1 to TRBJ2-7; TRBD2 matches 10 bases. The CDR3 is 15 residues long. Germline V CDR1 and CDR2: MGHDK, SYGVNS. V was clipped by 6 bases and J by 3 bases; unmatched bases: 8. The CDR3 protein is CASSPHTSGIYEQYF. The CDR3, as DNA: TGTGCCAGCAGCCCACACACTAGCGGGATCTACGAGCAGTACTTC.

The chain is built from TRBV29-1 and TRBJ1-2, with D maybe TRBD1 (5 bases). The CDR3 consists of 10 residues. The V end was cut by 6 bases, the J end by 6 bases, with 8 bases between. Germline CDR1 reads SQVTM; CDR2 reads ANQGSEA. The CDR3 reads CSVAQDGYTF. The CDR3 bases are TGCAGCGTGGCACAGGATGGCTACACCTTC.